This T cell receptor (beta chain) appears in the sequencing data of a study of EBV T-cell therapy then PD-1 blockade in nasopharyngeal carcinoma. Assay used: immunoSEQ multiplex PCR; TCRdb lists only in-frame clones, some missing. The sample holds roughly 16,000 clones, over 80% seen once. This clone has a single count. The antigen is undetermined. Documented treatment: AdE1-LMPpoly-expanded autologous EBV-specific T-cell therapy followed by anti-PD-1 nivolumab. Unmatched junction bases numbered 6, after V lost 2 bases and J lost 7 bases. This CDR3 contains 14 residues. Germline loops: CDR1 SGDLS, CDR2 YYNGEE.

The material sequenced was CD8+ T cells from blood, taken at day 0 from a patient whose treatment included autologous EBV-specific T cells and nivolumab. V gene TRBV9 combines with J gene TRBJ1-1, with TRBD1 matching over 9 bases. The sequence came from a man aged 35 to 55 with nasopharyngeal carcinoma. In nucleotides, the CDR3 is TGTGCCAGCAGCGTCACAGGGGGCTTCAATGAAGCTTTCTTT. It specifies CASSVTGGFNEAFF.